The clone carrying this T cell receptor (beta chain) has at least ten counts. Researchers defined stable Graves' hyperthyroidism as no ophthalmopathy progression within 18 months. These patients, aged 18 to 65, had recently diagnosed hyperthyroidism lasting under 2 months. Patients with uncontrolled infections, other autoimmune diseases, pregnancy or lactation were excluded. From RNA transcripts, TCR beta CDR3 regions were amplified. Primed by the HTBI set, a first-round RT-PCR was run on the TCR CDR3. Via MiXCR, TCRdb re-called the multiplex PCR reads, giving one row per CDR3 protein. This table holds a few hundred thousand distinct CDR3 sequences, approximately 15% found once. The source of the sample is a study of T cells in Graves' hyperthyroidism and ophthalmopathy. The CDR3 contains 14 residues. The germline V gene has CDR1 SGHTA and CDR2 FQGNSA. The J segment lost 0 bases and the V segment lost 5 bases, leaving 3 bases of the junction unmatched.

The sequenced material came from blood. This TCR was recovered from a woman aged 25 to 45 with Graves' hyperthyroidism. The genes are TRBV7-2 and TRBJ1-1, with 7 bases matching TRBD1. CDR3 region: CASSIQGMNTEAFF. CDR3 bases: TGTGCCAGCAGCATACAGGGGATGAACACTGAAGCTTTCTTT. The variable domain in full, completed from reference TRBV7-2 and TRBJ1-1, reads GAGVSQSPSNKVTEKGKDVELRCDPISGHTALYWYRQSLGQGLEFLIYFQGNSAPDKSGLPSDRFSAERTGGSVSTLTIQRTQQEDSAVYLCASSIQGMNTEAFFGQGTRLTVV.